A selection of T cell receptor beta chains follows, all from one sample in a study of early T cells in non-severe SARS-CoV-2 infection. A single record per CDR3 protein comes from TCRdb applying MiXCR to the 5' RACE reads. Here the sample spans about 66,000 distinct CDR3 sequences, 20% to 25% being singletons. Sequenced material: whole blood, taken at baseline. The receptors derive from an adult who was a healthcare worker with PCR-confirmed SARS-CoV-2 infection or an uninfected control (not recorded which). CDR3s include the opening cysteine and the closing phenylalanine or tryptophan. Each record gives: clone size, CDR3 length, V gene, J gene, D gene, CDR3 DNA, CDR3 protein. D genes are given only for firm matches. Not every row has a clone size; where given, it reads once, few, many or a size class.

>few|17|TRBV20-1|TRBJ1-5|NA
TGCAGTGCCCCAATTTGGGGGGCAGGGTCTAGCAATCAGCCCCAGCATTTT
CSAPIWGAGSSNQPQHF
>few|11|TRBV7-9|TRBJ1-2|NA
TGTGCCAGCAGCTCCCTCTATGGCTACACCTTC
CASSSLYGYTF
>NA|15|TRBV12-3/TRBV12-4|TRBJ2-3|TRBD2
TGTGCCGATCACTGGGCCCGGGGGGGCACAGATACGCAGTATTTT
CADHWARGGTDTQYF
>NA|15|TRBV18|TRBJ2-2|NA
TGTGCCAGCTCACCCTCGACGGCGGGGATCGGGGAGCTGTTTTTT
CASSPSTAGIGELFF
>NA|13|TRBV7-9|TRBJ1-1|NA
TGTGCCAGCAGCTCCCGCGTAGGCCATGAAGCTTTCTTT
CASSSRVGHEAFF
>NA|14|TRBV5-1|TRBJ2-7|TRBD1
TGCGCCAGCAGAACCGGGACAGGGCCCTACGAGCAGTACTTC
CASRTGTGPYEQYF
>many|13|TRBV7-8|TRBJ2-7|NA
TGTGCCAGCAGTCACGACACTCTCTACGAGCAGTACTTC
CASSHDTLYEQYF
>NA|13|TRBV7-9|TRBJ1-1|NA
TGTGCCAGCAGCCCCCTCAGCGGCACTGAAGCTTTCTTT
CASSPLSGTEAFF
>few|15|TRBV7-8|TRBJ2-1|TRBD2
TGTGCCAGCAGTCAACTCCTAGCGGGGGGGAATGAGCAGTTCTTC
CASSQLLAGGNEQFF
>NA|13|TRBV7-9|TRBJ2-1|NA
TGTGCCAGCAGCTTAGATCTTACCGATGAGCAGTTCTTC
CASSLDLTDEQFF
>few|12|TRBV5-1|TRBJ2-3|NA
TGCGCCAGCAGCCCCGGTAGCGGTACGCAGTATTTT
CASSPGSGTQYF
>few|15|TRBV19|TRBJ2-1|NA
TGTGCCAGTACTAGATTCGGGTCTCTCTACAATGAGCAGTTCTTC
CASTRFGSLYNEQFF
>NA|13|TRBV9|TRBJ1-1|NA
TGTGCCAGCAGCCTGGCCTCGAGCACTGAAGCTTTCTTT
CASSLASSTEAFF
>few|15|TRBV6-1|TRBJ1-5|NA
TGTGCCAGCAGTGACTCCCCCCGCTACGATCAGCCCCAGCATTTT
CASSDSPRYDQPQHF
>NA|13|TRBV14|TRBJ1-1|NA
TGTGCCAGCAGCCAGACAGCGAACACTGAAGCTTTCTTT
CASSQTANTEAFF
>few|14|TRBV5-4|TRBJ1-1|NA
TGTGCCAGCAGCCACAGGGACGGACACACTGAAGCTTTCTTT
CASSHRDGHTEAFF
>many|14|TRBV7-9|TRBJ2-5|NA
TGTGCCAGCAGTCCCCTTCAAGTCCAAGAGACCCAGTACTTC
CASSPLQVQETQYF
>NA|14|TRBV20-1|TRBJ1-1|TRBD1
TGCAGTGCGCTCAGGGGGCTGATGAACACTGAAGCTTTCTTT
CSALRGLMNTEAFF
>many|14|TRBV25-1|TRBJ2-7|TRBD1
TGTGCCAGCAGTGGGGACAGGGGGCGAAGCGAGCAGTACTTC
CASSGDRGRSEQYF
>NA|14|TRBV4-1|TRBJ1-1|NA
TGCGCCAGCAGCCAAGAAGGGGGATTGCCTGAAGCTTTCTTT
CASSQEGGLPEAFF
>NA|13|TRBV12-3/TRBV12-4|TRBJ2-5|NA
TGTGCCAGCAGTACAGGGAGGAGAGAGACCCAGTACTTC
CASSTGRRETQYF
>NA|14|TRBV7-8|TRBJ1-1|NA
TGTGCCAGCAGCCCCGGTAGGTCGAACACTGAAGCTTTCTTT
CASSPGRSNTEAFF
>NA|13|TRBV30|TRBJ1-2|TRBD1
TGTGCCTGGAGTTCGACAGGGACCTATGGCTACACCTTC
CAWSSTGTYGYTF
>few|14|TRBV7-3|TRBJ2-2|NA
TGTGCCAGCAGCCAATCACCCCACACCGGGGAGCTGTTTTTT
CASSQSPHTGELFF
>few|14|TRBV12-3/TRBV12-4|TRBJ1-1|NA
TGTGCCAGCACCCAGGGAAGGTTGGGCTCTGAAGCTTTCTTT
CASTQGRLGSEAFF
>few|14|TRBV15|TRBJ1-5|NA
TGTGCCACCAGCGCTCACGGGCTCAATCAGCCCCAGCATTTT
CATSAHGLNQPQHF
>NA|13|TRBV20-1|TRBJ1-1|NA
TGCAGTGCTAGGGCCAAGTCGGGGACTGAAGCTTTCTTT
CSARAKSGTEAFF
>few|16|TRBV3-1|TRBJ2-1|TRBD2
TGTGCCAGCAGCCAACAGGGACTAGCTTTCGACAATGAGCAGTTCTTC
CASSQQGLAFDNEQFF
>NA|14|TRBV11-1|TRBJ2-2|NA
TGTGCCAGCAGCTTAGATGCTGAGACCGGGGAGCTGTTTTTT
CASSLDAETGELFF
>NA|11|TRBV12-3/TRBV12-4|TRBJ2-3|NA
TGTGCCAGCAGGGATACAGATACGCAGTATTTT
CASRDTDTQYF
>many|14|TRBV20-1|TRBJ2-3|NA
TGCAGTGCTAGAGCAGGGGCCCTCACAGATACGCAGTATTTT
CSARAGALTDTQYF
>NA|13|TRBV6-7|TRBJ2-1|NA
TGTGCCAGCAGTCGATCCTCCTACAATGAGCAGTTCTTC
CASSRSSYNEQFF
>many|14|TRBV3-1|TRBJ1-1|NA
TGTGCCAGCTCTACACCGACAATCAGAACTGAAGCTTTCTTT
CASSTPTIRTEAFF
>few|14|TRBV4-2|TRBJ2-7|NA
TGTGCCAGCAGCCAAACAGGGTCTCGGCACGAGCAGTACTTC
CASSQTGSRHEQYF
>NA|13|TRBV10-1|TRBJ2-3|NA
TGCGCCAGCAGTAACGGGGGCCCAGATACGCAGTATTTT
CASSNGGPDTQYF
>NA|14|TRBV9|TRBJ2-3|NA
TGTGCCAGCAGCGTAGGGCCTTTCTCAGATACGCAGTATTTT
CASSVGPFSDTQYF
>NA|14|TRBV10-3|TRBJ1-1|NA
TGTGCCATCAGTGAGTCGATAGGGAACACTGAAGCTTTCTTT
CAISESIGNTEAFF
>few|14|TRBV4-1|TRBJ1-1|NA
TGCGCCAGCAGCCGCCTAGACGGGAACACTGAAGCTTTCTTT
CASSRLDGNTEAFF
>NA|12|TRBV19|TRBJ2-5|NA
TGTGCCAGTAGTATGACGCGAGAGACCCAGTACTTC
CASSMTRETQYF
>many|13|TRBV29-1|TRBJ1-1|NA
TGCAGCGGCGTAGGTCCCCAAGAAGCTGAAGCTTTCTTT
CSGVGPQEAEAFF
>few|16|TRBV12-5|TRBJ2-7|TRBD1
TGTGCTAGTGGTTTGGTACAGGGGATTAAATCCTACGAGCAGTACTTC
CASGLVQGIKSYEQYF
>few|18|TRBV5-8|TRBJ2-7|TRBD2
TGTGCCAGCAGCTTAGGTTGGCTAGCGGGGGCCTCCTCCTACGAGCAGTACTTC
CASSLGWLAGASSYEQYF
>few|11|TRBV30|TRBJ1-2|NA
TGTGCCTGGAGTGTACTTGGGCAGATCAACTTC
CAWSVLGQINF